This T cell receptor (beta chain) was identified in a study of blood T cell repertoires in COVID-19. Some clones are missing from TCRdb's copy, which holds only in-frame ones; the method was immunoSEQ multiplex PCR. The sample lists more than 350,000 clones, 80% to 90% occurring once. The CDR3 has 12 amino acids. The V and J ends lost 3 bases and 0 bases respectively, with 6 bases between them. From germline, CDR1 is DFQATT and CDR2 SNEGSKA (reference sequence). The source is a woman in her fifties or sixties who had recovered from COVID-19. Source material: PBMCs or T cells enriched from blood (not recorded which). The chain uses TRBV20-1 and TRBJ2-7; no clear D gene. The CDR3 region is CSASSSSYEQYF. Written as DNA, the CDR3 is TGCAGTGCTAGTTCTAGCTCCTACGAGCAGTACTTC.